This T cell receptor (beta chain) originates from a study of T cell repertoires in cytomegalovirus infection. Study findings and constraints: Based on cumulative public TCR beta family frequency, carriers of CMV plus the relevant HLA were identified.

From the reads, TCRdb called clonotypes with MiXCR, one entry per CDR3 protein. The table includes approximately 250,000 distinct CDR3 sequences, around 6.4% detected once. This clonotype was seen repeatedly, ten times or more. The antigen is unknown. With 2 bases removed from V and 3 bases from J, the gap between germline ends came to 11 bases. Germline CDR1 is ENHRY and CDR2 is SYGVKD. This CDR3 region has 15 residues. The specimen sequenced was PBMCs. The receptor comes from a human donor in good health (CMV status not recorded). Some clones in this sample may be carry-over from other donors' samples. The rearrangement links TRBV10-3 to TRBJ2-1; D is possibly TRBD1 (6 bases). The CDR3 protein is CAISERTANYNEQFF. In DNA form, the CDR3 reads TGTGCCATCAGTGAGCGGACAGCGAACTACAATGAGCAGTTCTTC.